This T cell receptor beta chain was recorded in a study of blood T cell repertoires in COVID-19. Study context: The study drew acute and convalescent COVID-19 samples from the United States, Italy and Spain. PBMCs, B-cell-depleted T cells, or T cells were the source of the cDNA or gDNA that made up the material.

Original analysis: Researchers report that nucleated cell counts were estimated from reference gene primer amplification. Profiling relied on immunoSEQ multiplex PCR, and the TCRdb table lists in-frame clones only, not all of them. Clonal size and the V and J genes are those of that table, whereas D and trimming came from the DNA. The table includes about 190,000 clones, around 90% detected once. The germline V gene has CDR1 SGHNT and CDR2 YENEEA. This CDR3 is 14 amino acids long. V was shortened by 5 bases and J by 8 bases, with 16 bases between the two germline ends. The rearrangement joins TRBV11-3 to TRBJ2-1, with unresolved D. The source is a man in his fifties or sixties with acute or convalescent COVID-19. Sequencing was done on a sample of peripheral blood. The CDR3 nucleotides read TGTGCCAGCAGCCCTGACTCAAATATGGATGAGCAGTTCTTC. Protein: CASSPDSNMDEQFF. Drawing the rest from reference TRBV11-3 and TRBJ2-1, the complete variable domain is EAGVVQSPRYKIIEKKQPVAFWCNPISGHNTLYWYLQNLGQGPELLIRYENEEAVDDSQLPKDRFSAERLKGVDSTLKIQPAELGDSAVYLCASSPDSNMDEQFFGPGTRLTVL.